What follows are 19 T cell receptor beta chains derived from one specimen sequenced in a study of blood T cell repertoires in COVID-19. Assay: immunoSEQ multiplex PCR; the TCRdb copy retains only in-frame clones and omits some. The data contain 100,000 to 130,000 clones, about three quarters of them seen just once; the ten biggest clones take up 4.3%. The source material was peripheral blood. The receptors shown here come from a man between 70 and 80 years old with acute or convalescent COVID-19.

This sequence joins TRBV14 and TRBJ1-3; maybe TRBD1 (6 bases). Germline loops: CDR1 SGHDN, CDR2 FVKESK. Deletions cut 0 bases from V and 3 bases from J, with 12 bases between. This CDR3 is 16 amino acids long. In DNA, the CDR3 is TGTGCCAGCAGCCAAGATGGGGGCAGCAGTGGAAACACCATATATTTT. This sequence encodes CASSQDGGSSGNTIYF.

The rearrangement links TRBV10-1 to TRBJ2-7, with TRBD2 as a possible D gene (5 bases). The germline V gene has CDR1 WNHNN and CDR2 SYGVQD (reference sequence). Trimming removed 3 bases at V and 6 bases at J, with 21 bases between. CDR3 length: 16 amino acids. Here the CDR3 DNA reads TGCGCCAGCAGTGAAGGTTCGGGGTGGATTGCCTTCGAGCAGTACTTC. Encoded protein: CASSEGSGWIAFEQYF.

This clone was counted between two and nine times. The chain couples TRBV19 to TRBJ2-1; D might be TRBD2 (6 bases). CDR1 and CDR2 from the germline V gene are LNHDA and SQIVND (reference sequence). Trimming took 1 base from V and 3 from J, leaving 16 bases between them. This CDR3 is 17 amino acids long. For the CDR3, the DNA is TGTGCCAGTAGTATAGCCCCCCAAGCGGGCTACTACAATGAGCAGTTCTTC. Translated, it gives CASSIAPQAGYYNEQFF.

The chain joins TRBV29-1 to TRBJ2-7; TRBD1 agrees at 9 bases. CDR3 length: 13 residues. The V gene's germline CDR1 is SQVTM and CDR2 ANQGSEA. J was trimmed by 1 base and V by 6 bases; bases with no gene match: 4. This chain's CDR3 is CSVSGTGSYEQYF. The DNA for the CDR3 is TGCAGCGTCTCCGGGACAGGGTCCTACGAGCAGTACTTC.

CDR3 DNA sequence: TGTGCCAGCAGCGTCTCAGTCGACGGGGAGCTGTTTTTT. Protein product: CASSVSVDGELFF. The V gene is TRBV9, the J gene TRBJ2-2; D is unresolved. Between the trimmed V and J ends, which lost 2 bases and 7 bases, there was a span of 9 bases. The CDR3 totals 13 residues. Germline V lookup: CDR1 SGDLS, CDR2 YYNGEE.

The V call is TRBV10-3, the J call TRBJ1-5, with D unclear. The germline V gene has CDR1 ENHRY and CDR2 SYGVKD. Trimming removed 3 bases from V and 1 base from J, with 4 bases in between. The CDR3 has 13 residues. The CDR3 DNA follows: TGTGCCATCAGTGACCAGAGCAATCAGCCCCAGCATTTT. This translates into CAISDQSNQPQHF.

This sequence joins TRBV3-1 (or the pseudogene TRBV3-2) and TRBJ2-6, with a possible D match to TRBD1 (6 bases). Trimming stripped 0 bases from V and 2 bases from J, with 11 bases between. Germline CDR1 LGHDT, CDR2 YNNKEL (reference sequence). This CDR3 region has 17 residues. Here the CDR3 DNA reads TGTGCCAGCAGCCAAGAAGCTGGGGGCACTGGGGCCAACGTCCTGACTTTC. Translating it yields CASSQEAGGTGANVLTF.

The CDR3 protein is CASSQDLPGAGGEKLFF. For the CDR3, the DNA is TGTGCCAGCAGCCAAGATCTCCCCGGGGCCGGGGGTGAAAAACTGTTTTTT. This rearrangement joins TRBV14 to TRBJ1-4; D is possibly TRBD1 (5 bases). The CDR3 is made up of 17 amino acids. Trimming took off 0 bases at V and 7 bases at J, with 18 bases between the two ends. Looked up from germline, CDR1 is SGHDN and CDR2 is FVKESK.

The V and J genes are TRBV3-1 (or the pseudogene TRBV3-2) and TRBJ2-7, with 14 bases aligning to TRBD2. The germline gives CDR1 LGHDT, CDR2 YNNKEL (reference sequence). The CDR3 length is 16 residues. The J segment lost 7 bases and the V segment lost 5 bases, leaving 10 bases of the junction unmatched. CDR3 in amino acids: CASSLRLAGGPREQYF. CDR3 bases: TGTGCCAGCAGCTTACGACTAGCGGGGGGGCCAAGGGAGCAGTACTTC.

This clone appeared a few times. The rearrangement uses TRBV7-2 and TRBJ1-1, with D tentatively TRBD1 (5 bases). Germline V CDR1 and CDR2: SGHTA, FQGNSA. Trimming shortened V by 5 bases and J by 0 bases, and 7 bases separated the two germline ends. The CDR3 totals 13 residues. CDR3 residues: CASSTQVNTEAFF. The CDR3 DNA reads TGTGCCAGCAGCACACAGGTGAACACTGAAGCTTTCTTT.

Comments on this clone: Different DNA sequences within this sample yield the same CDR3. V is TRBV27 and J is TRBJ1-3; a possible D gene is TRBD1 (5 bases). This CDR3 contains 15 residues. Trimming removed 4 bases from V and 1 base from J, with 11 bases in between. Germline V CDR1 and CDR2: MNHEY, SMNVEV (reference sequence). The CDR3 DNA sequence: TGTGCCAGCAGTTCTACAGGTGGTTCTGGAAACACCATATATTTT. Its translation: CASSSTGGSGNTIYF.

The V gene is TRBV16, the J gene TRBJ1-1; perhaps TRBD1 as D (5 bases). The germline V gene has CDR1 KGHSY and CDR2 FQNENV. The CDR3 runs 15 residues. V was shortened by 1 base and J by 5 bases, with 14 bases between the two germline ends. The CDR3 protein is CASSQYHGGGTEAFF. The CDR3 bases are TGTGCCAGCAGCCAATATCACGGGGGGGGAACTGAAGCTTTCTTT.

The rearrangement uses TRBV27 and TRBJ2-2; TRBD2 is a possible D gene (6 bases). Trimming cost V 7 bases and J 1 base, with 16 bases left between them. The CDR3 length is 16 residues. Germline assignment: CDR1 MNHEY and CDR2 SMNVEV (reference sequence). The chain's CDR3 is CASMGLTILNTGELFF. DNA for the CDR3: TGTGCCAGCATGGGACTGACGATCCTGAACACCGGGGAGCTGTTTTTT.

This clone has only a few counts. The rearrangement links TRBV6-4 to TRBJ1-5; D gene unclear. The CDR3 totals 14 residues. V shed 2 bases and J shed 6 bases, with 11 bases lying between them. Germline V gene data show CDR1 as MRHNA and CDR2 as SNTAGT. CDR3: CASSDREGSQPQHF. In DNA, the CDR3 is TGTGCCAGCAGTGACCGAGAGGGATCTCAGCCCCAGCATTTT.

The chain links TRBV25-1 to TRBJ1-5; a weak D match, TRBD1 (5 bases). CDR1 is MGHDK, CDR2 SYGVNS, per germline. This CDR3 has 13 amino acids. V was trimmed by 3 bases and J by 6 bases, leaving 9 bases between them. The chain's CDR3 is CASSDRASQPQHF. CDR3 in DNA: TGTGCCAGCAGTGACAGGGCGAGTCAGCCCCAGCATTTT. The entire variable domain, with the rest obtained from reference TRBV25-1 and TRBJ1-5, is as follows: EADIYQTPRYLVIGTGKKITLECSQTMGHDKMYWYQQDPGMELHLIHYSYGVNSTEKGDLSSESTVSRIRTEHFPLTLESARPSHTSQYLCASSDRASQPQHFGDGTRLSIL.

This chain links TRBV19 with TRBJ1-3; the match to TRBD1 covers 11 bases. The length of the CDR3 is 15 residues. Germline V gene sequence: CDR1 LNHDA, CDR2 SQIVND (reference sequence). V was clipped by 8 bases and J by 2 bases; unmatched bases: 5. In nucleotides, the CDR3 is TGTGCCAGTTGGGACAGGGGGAGGACTGGAAACACCATATATTTT. This encodes CASWDRGRTGNTIYF.

This sequence joins TRBV3-1 (or the pseudogene TRBV3-2) and TRBJ2-1; D is unresolved. Trimming removed 1 base at V and 4 bases at J, with 2 bases between. CDR3 length equals 12 residues. CDR1 is LGHDT, CDR2 YNNKEL, per germline (reference sequence). DNA of the CDR3: TGTGCCAGCAGCCAAGCTTACAATGAGCAGTTCTTC. Its translation is CASSQAYNEQFF.

The chain is built from TRBV20-1 and TRBJ1-5; D remains unclear. The V end was cut by 3 bases, the J end by 5 bases, with 14 bases between. The CDR3 sequence is 14 residues long. From germline, CDR1 is DFQATT and CDR2 SNEGSKA (reference sequence). In nucleotides, the CDR3 is TGCAGTGCTAGTAAGCGCAAAGGCGATCAGCCCCAGCATTTT. This sequence encodes CSASKRKGDQPQHF.

The chain joins TRBV19 to TRBJ2-5; 7 bases map to TRBD1. The CDR3 is made up of 16 amino acids. CDR1 is LNHDA and CDR2 is SQIVND in the germline V gene (reference sequence). V gave up 1 base and J gave up 5 bases; unmatched junction bases: 10. Written as DNA, the CDR3 is TGTGCCAGTAGTATAGTAGCGAGGGGGCGGGCGGAGACCCAGTACTTC. Translation gives CASSIVARGRAETQYF.